The 32 T cell receptor beta chains below all came from one sample that was sequenced in a study of molecular identifiers for immune sequencing clone quantification. TCRdb re-called the PCR reads through MiXCR, storing one row per CDR3 protein. The data hold approximately 590,000 distinct CDR3 sequences, with 25% observed a single time. The specimen was naive CD8+ T cells from blood, with Jurkat cell RNA spiked in. Subset here: FACS-sorted CD8+CD4-CCR7+CD45RA+ naive T cells. All receptors derive from a human donor in good health. Some libraries in this study had Jurkat cell RNA spiked in.

The V and J genes are TRBV19 and TRBJ2-7, with D unclear. The CDR3 is made up of 13 amino acids. V was shortened by 3 bases and J by 2 bases, with 8 bases between the two germline ends. Germline CDR1 and CDR2: LNHDA and SQIVND (reference sequence). CDR3 DNA: TGTGCCAGTAGTATCCGAAGAACCTACGAGCAGTACTTC. Amino acids: CASSIRRTYEQYF. Full variable domain (missing parts from reference TRBV19 and TRBJ2-7): DGGITQSPKYLFRKEGQNVTLSCEQNLNHDAMYWYRQDPGQGLRLIYYSQIVNDFQKGDIAEGYSVSREKKESFPLTVTSAQKNPTAFYLCASSIRRTYEQYFGPGTRLTVT.

A few counts support this clonotype. V usage is TRBV6-2 or TRBV6-3 and J usage is TRBJ2-7; 9 positions agree with TRBD2. Trimming at V came to 6 bases and at J to 2 bases, leaving 5 bases not matched to a gene. This CDR3 has 14 amino acids. In germline, CDR1 is MNHEY, CDR2 SVGEGT. The CDR3 nucleotides are TGTGCCAGCAGCTTCAGGACTAGCGCCTACGAGCAGTACTTC. Its protein product is CASSFRTSAYEQYF.

Regarding this clonotype: Sequence at one end of the junction differs from germline and may be a read error. The chain joins TRBV7-6 to TRBJ1-5; TRBD1 agrees at 7 bases. Germline values: CDR1 SGHVS, CDR2 FNYEAQ. This CDR3 has 16 amino acids. The CDR3 nucleotides are TGTGCCAGCAGCTTAGCTGCGGCAGGGGGAAATCCGCCCCAGCATTTT. Protein: CASSLAAAGGNPPQHF. Full variable domain (remainder filled in from reference TRBV7-6 and TRBJ1-5): GAGVSQSPRYKVTKRGQDVALRCDPISGHVSLYWYRQALGQGPEFLTYFNYEAQQDKSGLPNDRFSAERPEGSISTLTIQRTEQRDSAMYRCASSLAAAGGNPPQHFGDGTRLSIL.

This chain uses TRBV5-6 with TRBJ2-3; possible D gene TRBD2, 5 bases. The V gene lost 4 bases and the J gene lost 3 bases, with 12 bases spanning the gap. Germline values: CDR1 SGHDT, CDR2 YYEEEE. The CDR3 is 14 amino acids. The CDR3 sequence is CASSLWSGTDTQYF. CDR3 DNA: TGTGCCAGCAGCCTTTGGTCGGGGACAGATACGCAGTATTTT.

Many counts were recorded for this clonotype. The chain's CDR3 is CASSETGDQPQHF. DNA of the CDR3: TGTGCCAGCAGTGAAACAGGGGATCAGCCCCAGCATTTT. The chain links TRBV2 to TRBJ1-5; TRBD1 matches 7 bases. Germline lookup yields CDR1 SNHLY and CDR2 FYNNEI. V trimming: 2 bases; J trimming: 5 bases; junction bases outside the gene matches: 0. This CDR3 has 13 residues.

This clonotype was observed at least ten times. This rearrangement joins TRBV2 to TRBJ1-1; D unclear. CDR1 is SNHLY and CDR2 is FYNNEI in the germline V gene. This CDR3 has 13 amino acids. The V gene lost 5 bases and the J gene lost 3 bases, with 10 bases spanning the gap. The DNA of the CDR3 is TGTGCCAGCAGTTTAACGCCCGACACTGAAGCTTTCTTT. This translates into CASSLTPDTEAFF.

A few counts support this clonotype. The chain carries TRBV20-1 and TRBJ2-2, with D tentatively TRBD1 (5 bases). V gave up 1 base and J gave up 3 bases, with 6 bases separating them. The CDR3 totals 13 residues. Germline values: CDR1 DFQATT, CDR2 SNEGSKA (reference sequence). Here the CDR3 DNA reads TGCAGTGCTAGAGTCAGGGACACCGGGGAGCTGTTTTTT. Protein product: CSARVRDTGELFF.

As to this clonotype: A much larger clone differs from this one at a single base, so this may be a read error. V is TRBV4-2 and J is TRBJ2-7; no clear D gene. This CDR3 spans 15 amino acids. Trimming left V 4 bases short and J 1 base short, with 14 bases between. The V gene's germline CDR1 is LGHNA and CDR2 YNFKEQ. The CDR3 DNA reads TGTGCCAGCAGCCGTGGCCTATCGGATTCCTACGAGCAGTACTTC. It encodes CASSRGLSDSYEQYF.

In this sample, this clonotype turned up a few times. This sequence joins TRBV6-1 and TRBJ2-1; possibly TRBD1 or TRBD2 for D (5 bases each). Looked up from germline, CDR1 is MNHNS and CDR2 is SASEGT. The CDR3 has 13 amino acids. The V gene lost 4 bases and the J gene lost 15 bases, with 19 bases spanning the gap. DNA of the CDR3: TGTGCCAGCAGTGGAACCGGGACGCCGACTATGTTCTTC. Translation gives CASSGTGTPTMFF.

Many counts were recorded for this clonotype. This CDR3 is CASSSTQEMNTEAFF. DNA of the CDR3: TGTGCCAGCAGCTCTACCCAAGAGATGAACACTGAAGCTTTCTTT. The chain combines TRBV7-9 with TRBJ1-1, with D unresolved. From germline, CDR1 is SEHNR and CDR2 FQNEAQ (reference sequence). Trimming removed 4 bases at V and 0 bases at J, with 12 bases between. The CDR3 is 15 residues long.

Comments on this clonotype: Given a much more abundant clone one base away, this may be a read error. This sequence joins TRBV7-9 and TRBJ1-1, with D possibly TRBD1 on 5 matching bases. The V gene's germline CDR1 is SEHNR and CDR2 FQNEAQ (reference sequence). This CDR3 is 17 amino acids long. The CDR3 here is CASSLVGGRGSGTEASF. Here the CDR3 DNA reads TGTGCCAGCAGCTTAGTCGGTGGGAGGGGCAGTGGCACTGAAGCTTCCTTT.

This clonotype was recorded many times. The V and J genes are TRBV19 and TRBJ1-5; 10 nucleotides match TRBD1. After removal of 7 bases from V and 6 bases from J, the junction contained 6 bases not matched to a gene. The germline CDR1 and CDR2 sequences are LNHDA and SQIVND (reference sequence). This CDR3 has 14 amino acids. CDR3 DNA: TGTGCCAGTAACTCAGACAGGGGGCTTCAGCCCCAGCATTTT. The encoded protein is CASNSDRGLQPQHF.

Many counts were recorded for this clonotype. The V and J genes are TRBV7-6 and TRBJ2-7; TRBD2 aligns across 11 bases. Per the germline V gene, CDR1 is SGHVS and CDR2 is FNYEAQ. V lost 5 bases and J lost 5; bases outside the gene matches: 5. The length of the CDR3 is 14 residues. This CDR3 reads CASSSSGGADEQYF. The CDR3 DNA sequence: TGTGCCAGCAGCAGTAGCGGGGGGGCCGACGAGCAGTACTTC.

As for this clonotype: A single base separates this from a much larger clone, so it may be a read error. V usage is TRBV7-6 and J usage is TRBJ2-3; 10 bases are a match to TRBD2. Trimming took 2 bases from V and 3 from J; bases not matched to a gene: 8. This CDR3 region has 17 residues. Germline loops: CDR1 SGHVS, CDR2 FNYEAQ. The CDR3 protein is CASSLLSLAGETDTQYF. CDR3 nucleotide sequence: TGTGCCAGCAGCTTACTTAGCCTAGCGGGGGAGACAGATACGCAGTATTTT.

The J gene is TRBJ2-5, the V gene TRBV7-9, with D possibly matching TRBD2 (6 bases). The CDR3 totals 14 residues. Trimming removed 5 bases at V and 4 bases at J, with 14 bases between. The germline V gene has CDR1 SEHNR and CDR2 FQNEAQ (reference sequence). CDR3 bases: TGTGCCAGCAGCCCCTACACCGGGGGAGAGACCCAGTACTTC. Translation gives CASSPYTGGETQYF.

The rearrangement uses TRBV6-5 and TRBJ1-6, with 9 bases that match TRBD1. The CDR3 loop spans 16 amino acids. Per the germline V gene, CDR1 is MNHEY and CDR2 is SVGAGI. The V gene end was trimmed by 2 bases and the J gene end by 3 bases; junction bases not matched to a gene: 2. CDR3 sequence (DNA): TGTGCCAGCAGTTACGCGACAGGGGGCTATAATTCACCCCTCCACTTT. Protein: CASSYATGGYNSPLHF.

In its sample, this clonotype was seen many times. This sequence joins TRBV6-2 or TRBV6-3 and TRBJ1-5, with D possibly matching TRBD1 (6 bases). Germline V gives CDR1 MNHEY, CDR2 SVGEGT. Trimming removed 1 base at V and 6 bases at J, with 19 bases between. The CDR3 runs to 17 residues. CDR3 bases: TGTGCCAGCAGTTACTTCGATTCGGGGGCGGGGGGTCAGCCCCAGCATTTT. This encodes CASSYFDSGAGGQPQHF.

The CDR3 loop is CASKGPDAEAFF. The CDR3 nucleotides are TGCGCCAGCAAGGGTCCGGACGCTGAAGCTTTCTTT. The chain recombines TRBV5-1 with TRBJ1-1; the D is unclear. V lost 6 bases and J lost 6, with 12 bases in between. The CDR3 length is 12 residues. Per germline, CDR1 SGHRS and CDR2 YFSETQ.

This clonotype was seen a few times. The chain is built from TRBV7-9 and TRBJ2-2; TRBD2 matches 11 bases. The CDR3 extends over 17 amino acids. V trimming: 5 bases; J trimming: 5 bases; junction bases outside the gene matches: 10. CDR1 is SEHNR and CDR2 is FQNEAQ in the germline V gene (reference sequence). CDR3 residues: CASSPSSGRAETGELFF. Written as DNA, the CDR3 is TGTGCCAGCAGCCCGAGTAGCGGGAGGGCCGAAACCGGGGAGCTGTTTTTT.

This clonotype was detected a few times. The chain is built from TRBV12-3 or TRBV12-4 and TRBJ2-2; D gene uncertain. CDR3 length: 15 amino acids. V shed 4 bases and J shed 0 bases, with 9 bases lying between them. The CDR3 sequence: CASSSIVANTGELFF. CDR3 bases: TGTGCCAGCAGTTCCATTGTAGCGAACACCGGGGAGCTGTTTTTT.

This clonotype was picked up a small number of times. V usage is TRBV5-8 and J usage is TRBJ1-5; D is unresolved. Trimming shortened V by 4 bases and J by 3 bases, and 14 bases separated the two germline ends. The CDR3 is 15 amino acids. CDR1 and CDR2 from the germline V gene are SGHTS and YDEGEE. CDR3 region: CASSHSGSNNQPQHF. In DNA form, the CDR3 reads TGTGCCAGCAGCCACTCCGGGAGCAACAATCAGCCCCAGCATTTT. Combining the CDR3 with reference TRBV5-8 and TRBJ1-5 gives the whole variable domain EAGVTQSPTHLIKTRGQQATLRCSPISGHTSVYWYQQALGLGLQFLLWYDEGEERNRGNFPPRFSGRQFPNYSSELNVNALELEDSALYLCASSHSGSNNQPQHFGDGTRLSIL.

On this clonotype itself: Possible read error: a much larger clone is one base away. The DNA of the CDR3 is TGTGCCAGCAGCCGGACTAGCGAACCCCTTGAGGACGAGGAGCTGTTTTTT. Protein product: CASSRTSEPLEDEELFF. This chain links TRBV7-3 with TRBJ2-2; TRBD2 matches 9 bases. Trimming removed 5 bases from V and 10 bases from J; junction bases left unmatched: 17. CDR3 size: 17 residues. Germline values: CDR1 SGHTA, CDR2 FQGTGA.

This clonotype appeared many times. The V call is TRBV7-9, the J call TRBJ2-7; 8 bases agree with TRBD1. With V trimmed by 4 bases and J by 3 bases, 5 bases remained unmatched. The length of the CDR3 is 14 residues. Germline assignment: CDR1 SEHNR and CDR2 FQNEAQ (reference sequence). The CDR3 loop reads CASSSDRGLYEQYF. CDR3 nucleotide sequence: TGTGCCAGCAGCTCCGACAGGGGACTCTACGAGCAGTACTTC.

This clonotype was picked up many times. The V and J genes are TRBV9 and TRBJ2-3; D is undetermined. The CDR3 is 15 residues long. The V gene's germline CDR1 is SGDLS and CDR2 YYNGEE. Trimming removed 0 bases at V and 2 bases at J, with 10 bases between. CDR3 nucleotides: TGTGCCAGCAGCGTAGCGGCCTGGCACACAGATACGCAGTATTTT. Protein product: CASSVAAWHTDTQYF.

J is TRBJ2-3 and V is TRBV27; 10 nucleotides align to TRBD2. Per germline, CDR1 MNHEY and CDR2 SMNVEV (reference sequence). This CDR3 is 19 amino acids long. Germline trimming cut 0 bases from V and 0 bases from J; bases unmatched to any gene: 9. The chain's CDR3 is CASSLSPSGGTSSTDTQYF. CDR3 in DNA: TGTGCCAGCAGTTTATCGCCTAGCGGGGGTACTTCTAGCACAGATACGCAGTATTTT.

This clonotype was observed a handful of times. The chain combines TRBV12-3 or TRBV12-4 with TRBJ2-5, with 15 bases matching TRBD2. Trimming took 4 bases from V and 6 from J; bases not matched to a gene: 3. The CDR3 extends over 15 amino acids. CDR3 region: CASSSGTSGGKTQYF. The CDR3 coding sequence is TGTGCCAGCAGTTCAGGGACTAGCGGGGGGAAGACCCAGTACTTC.

On this clonotype: This may stem from a read error, because a much larger clone lies one nucleotide away. The gene calls are TRBV3-1 and TRBJ2-4; D is perhaps TRBD2 (6 bases). Germline V gives CDR1 LGHDT, CDR2 YNNKEL (reference sequence). This CDR3 spans 16 amino acids. CDR3 amino acids: CASSQVTGVAKNIQHF. The CDR3 DNA reads TGTGCCAGCAGCCAAGTAACGGGGGTAGCCAAAAACATTCAGCACTTC.

This clonotype showed up just a few times. This sequence joins TRBV5-6 and TRBJ2-7; possible D gene TRBD2, 6 bases. The CDR3 extends over 14 amino acids. Per germline, CDR1 SGHDT and CDR2 YYEEEE. Trimming shortened V by 0 bases and J by 6 bases, and 13 bases separated the two germline ends. The chain's CDR3 is CASSLGGDFLEQYF. CDR3 bases: TGTGCCAGCAGCTTGGGGGGGGATTTCCTCGAGCAGTACTTC.

At least ten counts were recorded for this clonotype. The J gene is TRBJ2-5, the V gene TRBV28, with D perhaps TRBD2 (5 bases). Trimming pared 3 bases from V and 2 bases from J, leaving 13 bases between. This CDR3 is built from 15 residues. CDR1 MDHEN and CDR2 SYDVKM come from the germline V gene. DNA for the CDR3: TGTGCCAGCAGTTTTTCCCGGGATCCACAAGAGACCCAGTACTTC. Translation: CASSFSRDPQETQYF.

This chain connects TRBV12-3 or TRBV12-4 to TRBJ2-5; TRBD2 matches 9 bases. The CDR3 is made up of 15 amino acids. V was clipped by 0 bases and J by 4 bases; unmatched bases: 3. In DNA, the CDR3 is TGTGCCAGCAGTTTAGCTAGCGGGGGTCGAGAGACCCAGTACTTC. As protein: CASSLASGGRETQYF.

The V and J genes are TRBV27 and TRBJ1-5, with a possible D match to TRBD1 (5 bases). The CDR3 is made up of 14 amino acids. Trimming removed 11 bases at V and 2 bases at J, with 16 bases between. Germline loops: CDR1 MNHEY, CDR2 SMNVEV (reference sequence). The CDR3 loop reads CAGAGLGGNQPQHF. The DNA of the CDR3 is TGTGCCGGCGCAGGGCTCGGGGGCAATCAGCCCCAGCATTTT.

This clonotype has at least ten counts. V and J are TRBV4-3 and TRBJ1-5; D is ambiguous. Trimming stripped 1 base from V and 9 bases from J, with 13 bases between. The germline gives CDR1 LGHNA, CDR2 YSLEER. This CDR3 has 14 residues. The CDR3: CASSQGFFIGPQHF. CDR3 coding DNA: TGCGCCAGCAGCCAAGGATTCTTTATCGGGCCCCAGCATTTT.